This T cell receptor (beta chain) was observed in a study of T cells in Graves' hyperthyroidism and ophthalmopathy. Study as a whole: Peripheral blood specimens were obtained at initial diagnosis, prior to any treatment.

Patients having uncontrolled infection, another autoimmune disease, pregnancy or lactation were not included. Diagnoses were made from clinical symptoms, serum measures (thyroxine and TRAb), thyroid ultrasound and orbital computed tomography. The TCR beta CDR3 regions underwent amplification using RNA transcripts as the source. An initial round of RT-PCR targeting the TCR CDR3 relied on the HTBI primer set. TCRdb ran MiXCR on the multiplex PCR reads and lists one entry per CDR3 protein. The table has 250,000 or so distinct CDR3 sequences, 13% to 15% seen once. Germline values: CDR1 SGDLS, CDR2 YYNGEE. Deletions cut 3 bases from V and 3 bases from J, with 7 bases between. The CDR3 is 13 residues long.

The chain carries TRBV9 and TRBJ2-1, with unresolved D. The sequencing sample was made of blood. The origin of this receptor is a woman aged 45 to 65 with Graves' hyperthyroidism that later progressed to Graves' ophthalmopathy. This CDR3 reads CASSARGYNEQFF. For the CDR3, the DNA is TGTGCCAGCAGCGCAAGAGGCTACAATGAGCAGTTCTTC.